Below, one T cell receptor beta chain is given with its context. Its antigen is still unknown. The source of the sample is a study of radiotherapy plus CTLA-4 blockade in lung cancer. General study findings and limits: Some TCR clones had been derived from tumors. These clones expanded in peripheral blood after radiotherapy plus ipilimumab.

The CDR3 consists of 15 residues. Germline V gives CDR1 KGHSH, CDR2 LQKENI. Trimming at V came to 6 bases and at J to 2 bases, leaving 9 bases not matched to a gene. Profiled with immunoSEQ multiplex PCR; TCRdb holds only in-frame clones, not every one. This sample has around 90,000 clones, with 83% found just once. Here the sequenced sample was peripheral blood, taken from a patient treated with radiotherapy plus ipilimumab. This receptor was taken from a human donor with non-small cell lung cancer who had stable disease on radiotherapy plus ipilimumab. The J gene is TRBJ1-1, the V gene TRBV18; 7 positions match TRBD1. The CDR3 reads CASSGRTGENTEAFF. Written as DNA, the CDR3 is TGTGCCAGCTCGGGCCGGACAGGTGAAAACACTGAAGCTTTCTTT.